This T cell receptor beta chain was identified during a study of T cells after yellow fever vaccination. In the study overall: When fractions had low cell numbers, they were prepared with SMART-Seq v4 Ultra Low Input.

Study-wide findings and caveats: Bulk-population clonotypes that are abundant could appear as contaminants in FACS-sorted repertoires. Overlap between CD4 and CD8 compartments was detected for a small share of clonotypes.

In its sample, this clonotype was seen a few times. Antigen specificity is unknown. Synthesis of TCR cDNA relied on 5'RACE template switching, which attached a universal primer site and UMIs. TCRdb analysed the 5' RACE reads with MiXCR anew, one entry per CDR3 protein. The sample has under 600,000 distinct CDR3 sequences; less than 15% are singletons. The CDR3 loop spans 14 amino acids. Germline loops: CDR1 ENHRY, CDR2 SYGVKD. Trimming pared 4 bases from V and 5 bases from J, leaving 12 bases between. This clonotype was obtained from a young man who received the YFV17D yellow fever vaccine. The material was PBMCs, obtained on the day of the yellow fever booster vaccination. The gene calls are TRBV10-3 and TRBJ2-1; D unclear. The chain's CDR3 is CAISVNLADNEQFF. The DNA for the CDR3 is TGTGCCATCAGTGTTAACTTGGCCGACAATGAGCAGTTCTTC.